This T cell receptor beta chain emerged from a study of blood T cell repertoires in COVID-19. In the study overall: The United States, Italy and Spain supplied acute and convalescent COVID-19 samples.

Germline loops: CDR1 MNHEY, CDR2 SVGEGT. The V end was cut by 3 bases, the J end by 2 bases, with 13 bases between. There are 15 residues in the CDR3. The assay was immunoSEQ multiplex PCR, and TCRdb's table has in-frame clones only and misses some. The profile shows more than 65,000 clones, around 84% of them singletons. The source material was peripheral blood. The gene calls are TRBV6-2 or TRBV6-3 and TRBJ1-1, with D uncertain. This clonotype was sampled from a man aged 50 to 59 with acute or convalescent COVID-19. This chain's CDR3 is CASSYGSTRNTEAFF. CDR3 DNA: TGTGCCAGCAGTTATGGGAGTACCCGTAACACTGAAGCTTTCTTT.